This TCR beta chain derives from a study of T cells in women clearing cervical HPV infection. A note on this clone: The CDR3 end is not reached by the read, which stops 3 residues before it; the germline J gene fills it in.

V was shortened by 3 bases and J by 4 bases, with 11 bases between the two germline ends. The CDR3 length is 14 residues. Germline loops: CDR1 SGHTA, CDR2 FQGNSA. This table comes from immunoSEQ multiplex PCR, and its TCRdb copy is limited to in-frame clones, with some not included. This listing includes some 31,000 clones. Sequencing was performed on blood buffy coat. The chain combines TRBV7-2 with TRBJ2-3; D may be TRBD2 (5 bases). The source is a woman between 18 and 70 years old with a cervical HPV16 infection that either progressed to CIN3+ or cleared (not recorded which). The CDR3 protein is CASSFGSRADTQYF. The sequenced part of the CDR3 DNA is TGTGCCAGCAGCTTCGGTTCGAGGGCAGATACG.